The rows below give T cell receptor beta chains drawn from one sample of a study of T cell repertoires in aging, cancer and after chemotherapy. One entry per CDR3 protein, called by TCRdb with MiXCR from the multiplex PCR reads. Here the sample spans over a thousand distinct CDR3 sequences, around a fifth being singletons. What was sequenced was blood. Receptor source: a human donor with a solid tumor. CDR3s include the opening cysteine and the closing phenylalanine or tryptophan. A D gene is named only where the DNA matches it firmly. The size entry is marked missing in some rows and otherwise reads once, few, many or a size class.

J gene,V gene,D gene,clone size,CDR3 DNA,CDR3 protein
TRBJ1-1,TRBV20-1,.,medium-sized,TGCAGTCTAACGTTAAGCGGCTCTGAAGCTTTCTTT,CSLTLSGSEAFF
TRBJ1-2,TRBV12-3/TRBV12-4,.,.,TGTGCCAGCATTGGGTCGACAGGTGGGGGCTACACCTTC,CASIGSTGGGYTF
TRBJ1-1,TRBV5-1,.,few,TGCGCCAGCAGCCGAGGGGTTGGGAACACTGAAGCTTTCTTT,CASSRGVGNTEAFF
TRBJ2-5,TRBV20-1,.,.,TGCAGTGCTAGAGATCGATTAGGGGGTGAGACCCAGTACTTC,CSARDRLGGETQYF
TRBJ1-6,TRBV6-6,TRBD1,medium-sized,TGTGCCAGCAGTTACGGGACAGAGACTTCACCCCTCCACTTT,CASSYGTETSPLHF
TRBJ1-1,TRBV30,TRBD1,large,TGTGCCTGGCTAGACAGGGTGGGCAAAGCTTTCTTT,CAWLDRVGKAFF
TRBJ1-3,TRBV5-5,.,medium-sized,TGTGCCAGCAGCTTGGAGGCCATCTCTGGAAACACCATATATTTT,CASSLEAISGNTIYF
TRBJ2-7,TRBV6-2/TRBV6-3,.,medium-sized,TGTGCCAGCAGTTATGAAGCTAGCGTCTACGAGCAGTACTTC,CASSYEASVYEQYF
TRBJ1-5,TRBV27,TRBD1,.,TGTGCCGGCAGTTTGTCAGGGGGCCATCAGCCCCAGCATTTT,CAGSLSGGHQPQHF
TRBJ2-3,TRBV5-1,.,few,TGCGCCAGCAGCTTGGGGCACACGAGCACAGATACGCAGTATTTT,CASSLGHTSTDTQYF
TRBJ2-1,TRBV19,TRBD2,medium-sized,TGTGCCAGTAGTATGACTAGCGGGGGACCCCATGAGCAGTTCTTC,CASSMTSGGPHEQFF
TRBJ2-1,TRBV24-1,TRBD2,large,TGTGCCACCAGCGACCGACTAGCGGTAAACAATGAGCAGTTCTTC,CATSDRLAVNNEQFF
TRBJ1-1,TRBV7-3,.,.,TGTGCCAGCAGCTTATGGGGGGGCACTGAAGCTTTCTTT,CASSLWGGTEAFF
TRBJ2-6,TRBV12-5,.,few,TGTGCTAGTGGTTTGGATCGACTCTCTGGGGCCAACGTCCTGACTTTC,CASGLDRLSGANVLTF
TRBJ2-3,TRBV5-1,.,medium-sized,TGCGCCAGCAGCTTAAATGGGGGCCCCACAGATACGCAGTATTTT,CASSLNGGPTDTQYF
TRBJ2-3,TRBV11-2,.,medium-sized,TGTGCCAGCAGCTTAGAGGGTTATACGCAGTATTTT,CASSLEGYTQYF
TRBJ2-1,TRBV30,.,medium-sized,TGTGCCTGGGGGGGCTCCTACAATGAGCAGTTCTTC,CAWGGSYNEQFF
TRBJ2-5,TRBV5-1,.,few,TGCGCCAGCAGCTGGAGGGAGCGAAGCGAGACCCAGTACTTC,CASSWRERSETQYF
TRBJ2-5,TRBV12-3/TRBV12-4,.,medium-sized,TGTGCCAGCAGACTACAGGGTTTCGGACAGGAGACCCAGTACTTC,CASRLQGFGQETQYF
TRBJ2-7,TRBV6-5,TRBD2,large,TGTGCCAGCAGTTACCGCCGGGGGGACTACGAGCAGTACTTC,CASSYRRGDYEQYF
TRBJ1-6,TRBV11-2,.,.,TGTGCCAGCAGCCAAGAGACAGAGAATTCACCCCTCCACTTT,CASSQETENSPLHF
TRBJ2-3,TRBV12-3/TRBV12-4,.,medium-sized,TGTGCCAGCAGCCCACGAGGGGTCCCGGATACGCAGTATTTT,CASSPRGVPDTQYF
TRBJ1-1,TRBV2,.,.,TGTGCCAGCAGTGAAGTCAGGGTAAGCACTGAAGCTTTCTTT,CASSEVRVSTEAFF
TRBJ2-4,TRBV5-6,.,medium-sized,TGTGCCAGCAGCCCCCGGAAGTTGTGGGTGCATGGAAACATTCAGTACTTC,CASSPRKLWVHGNIQYF
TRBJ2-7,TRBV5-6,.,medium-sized,TGTGCCAGCAGCTTGTACCCGGGTCTCGCCTACGAGCAGTACTTC,CASSLYPGLAYEQYF
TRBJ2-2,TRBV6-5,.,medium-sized,TGTGCCAGCAGTTCTACGGTCACCGGGGAGCTGTTTTTT,CASSSTVTGELFF